Each of the 32 T cell receptor beta chains below was sequenced from the same sample in a study of CD8+CD57+ T cells in acquired aplastic anemia. TCR beta VDJ and CDR3 profiling used genomic DNA as template. TCRdb re-called the reads with MiXCR, one entry per CDR3 protein. The data contain under 250,000 distinct CDR3 sequences, over 55% of them singletons. Previously, flow cytometry had revealed CD8+CD57+ cell expansion in the patients chosen for sequencing. The sequenced sample consisted of sorted CD4+, CD8+, or CD8+CD57+ T cells (not recorded which) from PBMCs. Receptor source: a human donor with aplastic anemia.

J is TRBJ2-7 and V is TRBV20-1, with D maybe TRBD2 (5 bases). The germline V gene has CDR1 DFQATT and CDR2 SNEGSKA (reference sequence). The length of the CDR3 is 14 residues. The V end lost 0 bases, the J end lost 3 bases, and 12 bases lay between the germline ends. The CDR3 DNA reads TGCAGTGCTAGAGATCAGAGGGATAACTACGAGCAGTACTTC. Residues: CSARDQRDNYEQYF.

The chain links TRBV2 to TRBJ1-5; TRBD1 aligns across 7 bases. CDR1 SNHLY and CDR2 FYNNEI come from the germline V gene. This CDR3 is 14 amino acids long. The junction had 3 bases not matched to a gene; V was cut back by 4 bases and J by 3 bases. The chain's CDR3 is CASSGTGANQPQHF. CDR3 DNA: TGTGCCAGCAGTGGAACAGGGGCCAATCAGCCCCAGCATTTT.

The chain recombines TRBV19 with TRBJ2-1; 8 bases map to TRBD2. CDR3 length: 13 residues. Per the germline V gene, CDR1 is LNHDA and CDR2 is SQIVND (reference sequence). With V trimmed by 7 bases and J by 6 bases, 5 bases remained unmatched. CDR3 in DNA: TGTGCCAGTAACCGGGGGGGGGGCAATGAGCAGTTCTTC. Amino acid sequence: CASNRGGGNEQFF.

This clonotype was seen a few times. The chain recombines TRBV7-3 with TRBJ2-6; either TRBD1 or TRBD2 may supply D (6 bases each). Germline-derived CDR1 and CDR2 are SGHTA and FQGTGA. The CDR3 covers 17 residues. Trimming took off 3 bases at V and 5 bases at J, with 17 bases between the two ends. The CDR3 DNA follows: TGTGCCAGCAGCTTCGGAGGGGGAAGGGCTCGGGCCAACGTCCTGACTTTC. Amino acids: CASSFGGGRARANVLTF.

V gene TRBV14 combines with J gene TRBJ1-4; D might be TRBD1 (5 bases). This CDR3 is built from 20 residues. Germline assignment: CDR1 SGHDN and CDR2 FVKESK. V lost 5 bases, J lost 3 bases, and 28 bases lay in between. The CDR3 DNA reads TGTGCCAGCAGCGACCGCAGCCGCGGGGGGTACTCCCCGGCTAATGAAAAACTGTTTTTT. It codes for CASSDRSRGGYSPANEKLFF.

J is TRBJ2-7 and V is TRBV20-1, with 11 bases fitting TRBD2. The germline V gene has CDR1 DFQATT and CDR2 SNEGSKA (reference sequence). With 0 bases clipped from V and 0 bases from J, the junction kept 13 bases outside the gene matches. This CDR3 is built from 19 residues. CDR3 DNA sequence: TGCAGTGCTAGAGAGGGGGACAGAAAAACTAGCGGGAGCTCCTACGAGCAGTACTTC. Its protein is CSAREGDRKTSGSSYEQYF.

The V gene is TRBV2, the J gene TRBJ1-1; 9 bases map to TRBD1. Germline CDR1 and CDR2: SNHLY and FYNNEI. This CDR3 has 15 amino acids. V shed 4 bases, J shed 5 bases, and the junction held 8 bases outside the gene matches. CDR3 bases: TGTGCCAGCAGTGCAGACAGGGGGGATTGGACTGAAGCTTTCTTT. Encoded protein: CASSADRGDWTEAFF.

The J gene is TRBJ2-6, the V gene TRBV15; D possibly matches TRBD1 or TRBD2 (5 bases each). CDR3 length: 17 amino acids. The germline gives CDR1 LNHNV, CDR2 YYDKDF (reference sequence). Deletions cut 3 bases from V and 0 bases from J, with 12 bases between. The CDR3 DNA reads TGTGCCACCAGCAGCGGGACGGTCAACTCTGGGGCCAACGTCCTGACTTTC. It translates to CATSSGTVNSGANVLTF.

This chain's CDR3 is CASSARALYGYTF. CDR3 sequence (DNA): TGTGCCAGTAGTGCCCGGGCTCTCTATGGCTACACCTTC. This chain joins TRBV19 and TRBJ1-2; D unclear. V shed 5 bases and J shed 4 bases, with 11 bases lying between them. This CDR3 comprises 13 residues. From germline, CDR1 is LNHDA and CDR2 SQIVND (reference sequence).

The gene calls are TRBV12-3 or TRBV12-4 and TRBJ1-1; D remains ambiguous. The CDR3 covers 10 residues. Between the trimmed V and J ends, which lost 7 bases and 6 bases, there was a span of 6 bases. Written as DNA, the CDR3 is TGTGCCAGCACGGTGGCTGAAGCTTTCTTT. Protein product: CASTVAEAFF.

The J gene is TRBJ1-6, the V gene TRBV20-1; D gene unclear. The V gene's germline CDR1 is DFQATT and CDR2 SNEGSKA (reference sequence). The V end lost 6 bases, the J end lost 8 bases, and 14 bases lay between the germline ends. The CDR3 covers 13 residues. In DNA, the CDR3 is TGCAGTGCGTTAGTGGGTACGGATTCACCCCTCCACTTT. It encodes CSALVGTDSPLHF.

The chain couples TRBV11-2 to TRBJ2-7; 8 nucleotides match TRBD1. The V segment lost 5 bases and the J segment 2 bases; nucleotides outside the gene matches: 5. Germline V gives CDR1 SGHAT, CDR2 FQNNGV. This CDR3 has 14 amino acids. In nucleotides, the CDR3 is TGTGCCAGCAGCCAGGGACAGGAAGCCTACGAGCAGTACTTC. It encodes CASSQGQEAYEQYF.

About this clonotype itself: The junction differs from germline at one of its ends, possibly a read error. V gene TRBV6-5 combines with J gene TRBJ2-2; TRBD1 or TRBD2 may be the D gene (7 bases each). CDR3 size: 18 residues. Germline lookup yields CDR1 MNHEY and CDR2 SVGAGI. This CDR3 is CASSYNGRGPLYTGELLF. The CDR3 DNA reads as TGTGCCAGCAGTTACAATGGGAGGGGGCCCCTCTATACCGGGGAGCTGCTTTTT.

This clonotype was found many times. The V and J genes are TRBV10-1 and TRBJ2-3; TRBD2 agrees at 8 bases. The CDR3 is 14 amino acids. V lost 8 bases and J lost 3; bases outside the gene matches: 7. The germline CDR1 and CDR2 sequences are WNHNN and SYGVQD (reference sequence). The CDR3 DNA is TGCGCCAGCGCCCCGGGGGGGCCTACAGATACGCAGTATTTT. It specifies CASAPGGPTDTQYF.

This chain uses TRBV7-2 with TRBJ2-1; weak D call: TRBD2 (5 bases). The CDR3 totals 18 residues. Trimming shortened V by 5 bases and J by 2 bases, and 22 bases separated the two germline ends. The germline CDR1 and CDR2 sequences are SGHTA and FQGNSA. DNA for the CDR3: TGTGCCAGCAGCCCTTCGGTAGCGCCAAGACGCCCCTACAATGAGCAGTTCTTC. Amino acid sequence: CASSPSVAPRRPYNEQFF.

This chain uses TRBV2 with TRBJ2-5; 8 bases line up with TRBD2. In germline, CDR1 is SNHLY, CDR2 FYNNEI. V dropped 6 bases and J dropped 2; count of bases not matched to a gene: 5. CDR3 length: 14 amino acids. This CDR3 is CASRRTSNQETQYF. CDR3 DNA: TGTGCCAGCAGGAGGACTAGCAATCAAGAGACCCAGTACTTC.

This clonotype was counted many times. This chain joins TRBV27 and TRBJ2-7, with TRBD2 matching 11 bases. Germline V gives CDR1 MNHEY, CDR2 SMNVEV (reference sequence). After removal of 6 bases from V and 4 bases from J, the junction contained 5 bases not matched to a gene. The CDR3 extends over 14 amino acids. CDR3 nucleotides: TGTGCCAGCAGCCCGGGACTAGCGGATTACGAGCAGTACTTC. Amino acids: CASSPGLADYEQYF.

This CDR3 reads CAISEYRTANTGELFF. For the CDR3, the DNA is TGTGCCATCAGTGAGTATAGGACAGCGAACACCGGGGAGCTGTTTTTT. The chain joins TRBV10-3 to TRBJ2-2, with a tentative D call TRBD1 (6 bases). The CDR3 covers 16 residues. V lost 1 base to trimming and J lost 0 bases, with 9 bases between them. CDR1 is ENHRY, CDR2 SYGVKD, per germline.

The chain carries TRBV10-3 and TRBJ2-7; D possibly corresponds to TRBD2 (5 bases). V lost 2 bases and J 6 bases, leaving 11 bases between the germline ends. Germline CDR1 reads ENHRY; CDR2 reads SYGVKD. CDR3 length: 13 residues. The CDR3 protein is CAISEGEPPEQYF. The CDR3, as DNA: TGTGCCATCAGTGAGGGGGAGCCCCCCGAGCAGTACTTC.

The rearrangement joins TRBV9 to TRBJ2-2; D is uncertain. V lost 0 bases, J lost 8 bases, and 11 bases lay in between. This CDR3 contains 14 residues. CDR1 is SGDLS, CDR2 YYNGEE, per germline. DNA for the CDR3: TGTGCCAGCAGCGTAGCTAGAGAGACGGGGGAGCTGTTTTTT. It translates to CASSVARETGELFF. Supplemented by reference TRBV9 and TRBJ2-2, the full variable domain reads DSGVTQTPKHLITATGQRVTLRCSPRSGDLSVYWYQQSLDQGLQFLIQYYNGEERAKGNILERFSAQQFPDLHSELNLSSLELGDSALYFCASSVARETGELFFGEGSRLTVL.

A single count supports this clonotype. This chain connects TRBV2 to TRBJ2-7; D is perhaps TRBD1 (6 bases). Trimming left V 9 bases short and J 4 bases short, with 10 bases between. CDR1 is SNHLY and CDR2 is FYNNEI in the germline V gene. The CDR3 consists of 11 residues. CDR3 nucleotides: TGTGCCAGTCCCAGGGGTTACGAGCAGTACTTC. The encoded protein is CASPRGYEQYF.

The sample holds a few counts of this clonotype. The chain couples TRBV27 to TRBJ2-4; no firm D call. The V end lost 5 bases, the J end lost 7 bases, and 3 bases lay between the germline ends. Germline V lookup: CDR1 MNHEY, CDR2 SMNVEV (reference sequence). The CDR3 has 10 residues. The CDR3 loop is CASSGNIQYF. CDR3 in DNA: TGTGCCAGCAGTGGGAACATTCAGTACTTC.

The chain links TRBV7-2 to TRBJ2-3; 7 bases align to TRBD1. This CDR3 contains 14 residues. The germline V gene has CDR1 SGHTA and CDR2 FQGNSA. Trimming at V came to 1 base and at J to 15 bases, leaving 13 bases not matched to a gene. The CDR3 sequence: CASSLGGTGVRPYF. The CDR3 DNA follows: TGTGCCAGCAGCTTAGGGGGCACAGGGGTTCGACCCTATTTT.

This clonotype has at least ten counts. The rearrangement links TRBV28 to TRBJ2-7; D perhaps matches TRBD2 (6 bases). CDR1 MDHEN and CDR2 SYDVKM come from the germline V gene. The CDR3 spans 14 residues. The V end lost 3 bases, the J end lost 0 bases, and 9 bases lay between the germline ends. CDR3 in DNA: TGTGCCAGCAGTTTCACCGGGAGCTCCTACGAGCAGTACTTC. It codes for CASSFTGSSYEQYF.

As regards this clonotype: An end of the junction differs from the germline gene, which may be a read error. The rearrangement uses TRBV5-1 and TRBJ1-1; D is possibly TRBD1 (5 bases). Germline CDR1 and CDR2: SGHRS and YFSETQ. The CDR3 totals 14 residues. The chain's CDR3 is CASSLLRQGTEVFF. In DNA form, the CDR3 reads TGCGCCAGCAGCTTGCTCAGGCAGGGCACTGAAGTTTTCTTT. Supplemented by reference TRBV5-1 and TRBJ1-1, the full variable domain reads KAGVTQTPRYLIKTRGQQVTLSCSPISGHRSVSWYQQTPGQGLQFLFEYFSETQRNKGNFPGRFSGRQFSNSRSEMNVSTLELGDSALYLCASSLLRQGTEVFFGQGTRLTVV.

In regard to this clonotype: Since the CDR3 does not end with the conserved phenylalanine or tryptophan, this likely comes from a read error. The DNA is left out, because the CDR3 cannot be placed on it with certainty; the CDR3 is given as TCRdb lists it. CDR3 protein: CASSDGQGADTQCL. The chain recombines TRBV6-4 with TRBJ2-3; the table assigns TRBD1, which was not confirmed against the DNA. Germline V gene sequence: CDR1 MRHNA, CDR2 SNTAGT. Including both end residues, the CDR3 is 14 amino acids long.

This clonotype has more than one count but fewer than ten. The V and J genes are TRBV7-2 and TRBJ2-3; D is perhaps TRBD2 (5 bases). V lost 4 bases and J lost 4, with 12 bases in between. CDR1 is SGHTA and CDR2 is FQGNSA in the germline V gene. The CDR3 is made up of 14 amino acids. The CDR3 nucleotides read TGTGCCAGCAGCTACGGACTGTCCTCAGATACGCAGTATTTT. It encodes CASSYGLSSDTQYF.

This clonotype was detected once. The chain uses TRBV7-9 and TRBJ1-6; D not resolved. V lost 0 bases, J lost 6 bases, and 15 bases lay in between. CDR1 is SEHNR, CDR2 FQNEAQ, per germline (reference sequence). The CDR3 sequence is 17 residues long. CDR3 in amino acids: CASSLAGRGQINSPLHF. As DNA, the CDR3 is TGTGCCAGCAGCTTAGCGGGTCGGGGTCAGATTAATTCACCCCTCCACTTT.

The chain has TRBV2 and TRBJ1-2; 9 nucleotides line up with TRBD1. In germline, CDR1 is SNHLY, CDR2 FYNNEI. Trimming removed 0 bases from V and 6 bases from J; junction bases left unmatched: 8. CDR3 size: 16 residues. CDR3 protein: CASSEAGTGWRDGYTF. The CDR3 bases are TGTGCCAGCAGTGAAGCAGGGACAGGGTGGAGGGATGGCTACACCTTC.

The chain couples TRBV19 to TRBJ2-1; the D gene could be TRBD1 or TRBD2 (5 bases each). Looked up from germline, CDR1 is LNHDA and CDR2 is SQIVND (reference sequence). Trimming took off 5 bases at V and 9 bases at J, with 14 bases between the two ends. CDR3 length: 13 residues. The CDR3 bases are TGTGCCAGTAGTGAGGCTATCGGGACTGAGCAGTTCTTC. It encodes CASSEAIGTEQFF.

The chain uses TRBV29-1 and TRBJ2-7; 9 bases align to TRBD1. J lost 6 bases, V lost 7 bases, and 10 bases had no gene match. The CDR3 loop spans 13 amino acids. Per the germline V gene, CDR1 is SQVTM and CDR2 is ANQGSEA. The CDR3 DNA is TGCAGCGGACAACGGGACAGGGTAAGCGAGCAGTACTTC. Protein sequence: CSGQRDRVSEQYF.

The chain is built from TRBV20-1 and TRBJ2-1, with D tentatively TRBD2 (5 bases). This CDR3 contains 14 residues. Germline values: CDR1 DFQATT, CDR2 SNEGSKA (reference sequence). V lost 4 bases to trimming and J lost 0 bases, with 10 bases between them. The CDR3 DNA is TGCAGTGCTACCGGACTCTTCTCCTACAATGAGCAGTTCTTC. Protein sequence: CSATGLFSYNEQFF.